This T cell receptor (beta chain) was recorded in a study of control samples from healthy donors and cancer patients (TCRdb year 2020). The library was obtained by the immunoSEQ multiplex PCR assay. TCRdb took this table from immuneACCESS and kept in-frame rearrangements with V and J called. Such tables lack part of the clones; where checked against another copy, unresolved V genes explain under half of the gap, and the rest is unexplained. The sample yields under 200,000 clones; about 94% were counted once. About 9.3% of the sample is in the top ten clones. Including the terminal cysteine and phenylalanine, the CDR3 comprises 14 residues. Just CDR3 DNA is preserved here, 42 bases in frame from base 1. V loses 5 bases at its end and J loses 6 bases; junction bases beyond the gene matches: 7. Looking up the germline V gene yields CDR1 SGHAT and CDR2 FQNNGV. In the case of this clone: There is no known antigen for this receptor. The record has no base qualities; no much larger clone is one base away.

The sequence was collected from a woman aged 40 to 49 in good health. Material: blood. The chain couples TRBV11-2 to TRBJ2-7; TRBD2 aligns with 10 central bases. CDR3 protein: CASSPGLAGAEQYF. The DNA is as follows: TGTGCCAGCAGCCCTGGCCTAGCGGGAGCCGAGCAGTACTTC.